Described below is a single TCR beta chain sequence and its context. This clone's antigen is unknown. No base quality values were provided; no much bigger clone lies one nucleotide off. Enrolling through a virtual design, the prospective study's participants ranged in age from roughly 18 to 95 years and lived across 20 to 25 United States geographic areas. In the prospective study, participants were assigned to cohorts based on the clinical history participants reported in a screening survey and a study questionnaire. Recovered participants in ImmuneRACE Cohort 3 were defined by two consecutive negative NP/OP PCR tests, clearance by a healthcare professional, or resolution of symptoms. In the prospective study, whole blood, serum and a nasopharyngeal or oropharyngeal swab were collected from each participant by mobile phlebotomists. Prospective study participants could optionally give additional blood draws and questionnaires over a roughly 2-month period. Before DNA extraction, prospective study blood samples were shipped either frozen or at room temperature.

The data stem from a study of blood T cell repertoires in COVID-19 (dated by TCRdb to 2020 to 2022). Describing the broader study: Collaborator samples came from the United States, Italy and Spain and covered acute and convalescent phases of COVID-19. Where HLA class I and class II types were available, the types were taken from metadata supplied by the sample provider, not from assay-based typing. The samples were drawn from two sources: the first 160 participants of the ongoing ImmuneRACE study, and 1,000 to 1,500 subjects contributed by 6 global collaborators. Subjects who had been exposed to COVID-19, were actively infected with it, or had recovered from it provided the deeply sampled blood TCRbeta repertoires that made up the dataset. The material from the prospective study consisted of cDNA or gDNA derived from T cells, B-cell-depleted T cells, or PBMCs. The repertoires were released in a freely available public database meant as a resource for research on the immune response to SARS-CoV-2. The sample metadata nearly always contained a de-identified subject ID, COVID-19 status, age in years and sex. Beyond this particular receptor, the publication reports: The quantity of clinical and demographic metadata differed by source and by participant and was supplied without curation.

CDR3 length: 12 amino acids, cysteine to phenylalanine. Of all the DNA, just the CDR3 is kept, 36 bases in frame from base 1. Between the V and J ends, shortened by 7 bases and 2 bases respectively, the junction contains 8 bases. Taken from the germline V gene, the CDR1 and CDR2 loops are SGHDN and FVKESK. TCRbeta CDR3 regions were amplified from genomic DNA by means of the immunoSEQ Assay, a bias-controlled multiplex PCR. As for the authors' bioinformatics: The number of nucleated cells in each sample was estimated by amplification of reference gene primers within the assay. To quantify the absolute abundance of each unique TCRbeta CDR3 rearrangement, sequence reads were collapsed and filtered. For each sample, productive Simpson clonality was calculated by taking the square root of Simpson's diversity index across productive rearrangements. Held by TCRdb, this immuneACCESS table contains in-frame sequences only and omits some clones. Under half of the omission traces to an unresolved V gene where checked; the cause of the rest is unknown. V and J calls and clone size are as listed in that table; D and trimming were resolved from the DNA. Counted in this sample were 250,000 to 350,000 clones; about 87% of them appeared once. Jointly, the top ten make up 2.5% to 3% of the sample.

The rearrangement joined TRBV14 to TRBJ1-1; a confident D gene designation cannot be given. This sequence was found in a woman aged 45-59 years who had recovered from COVID-19. The sample taken for sequencing was PBMCs or T cells enriched from blood (not recorded which). The nucleotide sequence is given as TGTGCCAGCACTGAGGGCAACACTGAAGCTTTCTTT. The translation is CASTEGNTEAFF.